This record looks at one T cell receptor (beta chain) sequence and its context. Following extraction, RNA underwent reverse transcription to cDNA, which served as the sequencing template. Assay: immunoSEQ multiplex PCR; the TCRdb copy retains only in-frame clones and omits some. In the table there are hundreds of thousands of clones, over 45% of which are singletons. The treatment: oral pan-JAK inhibitor, 5-10 mg twice daily. This entry belongs to a study of CD8+ T cells in alopecia areata. Study details: Twice a day, 5 to 10 mg of oral tofacitinib was administered to treated patients.

Germline V gene lookup returns CDR1 SGHNT and CDR2 YYREEE (reference sequence). This CDR3 has 15 amino acids. Trimming removed 1 base from V and 2 bases from J, with 11 bases in between. Specimen: CD4+ T cells sorted from blood, collected around week 54, from a patient treated with tofacitinib. This clonotype was sampled from a human donor with alopecia areata. V gene TRBV5-4 combines with J gene TRBJ2-3; no definite D call. The CDR3 spells CASSLPMATTDTQYF. In nucleotides, the CDR3 is TGTGCCAGCAGCTTGCCGATGGCCACCACAGATACGCAGTATTTT. Supplemented by reference TRBV5-4 and TRBJ2-3, the full variable domain reads ETGVTQSPTHLIKTRGQQVTLRCSSQSGHNTVSWYQQALGQGPQFIFQYYREEENGRGNFPPRFSGLQFPNYSSELNVNALELDDSALYLCASSLPMATTDTQYFGPGTRLTVL.